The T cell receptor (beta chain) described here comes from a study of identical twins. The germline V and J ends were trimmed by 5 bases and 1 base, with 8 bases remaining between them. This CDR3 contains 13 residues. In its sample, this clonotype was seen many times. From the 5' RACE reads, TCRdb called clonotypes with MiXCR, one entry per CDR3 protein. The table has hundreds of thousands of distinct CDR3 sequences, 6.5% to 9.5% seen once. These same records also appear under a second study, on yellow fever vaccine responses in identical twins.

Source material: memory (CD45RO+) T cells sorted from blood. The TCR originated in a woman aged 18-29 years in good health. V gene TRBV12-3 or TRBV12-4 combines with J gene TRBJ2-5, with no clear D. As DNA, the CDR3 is TGTGCCAGCAGTGGGCAGATCCAAGAGACCCAGTACTTC. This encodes CASSGQIQETQYF.